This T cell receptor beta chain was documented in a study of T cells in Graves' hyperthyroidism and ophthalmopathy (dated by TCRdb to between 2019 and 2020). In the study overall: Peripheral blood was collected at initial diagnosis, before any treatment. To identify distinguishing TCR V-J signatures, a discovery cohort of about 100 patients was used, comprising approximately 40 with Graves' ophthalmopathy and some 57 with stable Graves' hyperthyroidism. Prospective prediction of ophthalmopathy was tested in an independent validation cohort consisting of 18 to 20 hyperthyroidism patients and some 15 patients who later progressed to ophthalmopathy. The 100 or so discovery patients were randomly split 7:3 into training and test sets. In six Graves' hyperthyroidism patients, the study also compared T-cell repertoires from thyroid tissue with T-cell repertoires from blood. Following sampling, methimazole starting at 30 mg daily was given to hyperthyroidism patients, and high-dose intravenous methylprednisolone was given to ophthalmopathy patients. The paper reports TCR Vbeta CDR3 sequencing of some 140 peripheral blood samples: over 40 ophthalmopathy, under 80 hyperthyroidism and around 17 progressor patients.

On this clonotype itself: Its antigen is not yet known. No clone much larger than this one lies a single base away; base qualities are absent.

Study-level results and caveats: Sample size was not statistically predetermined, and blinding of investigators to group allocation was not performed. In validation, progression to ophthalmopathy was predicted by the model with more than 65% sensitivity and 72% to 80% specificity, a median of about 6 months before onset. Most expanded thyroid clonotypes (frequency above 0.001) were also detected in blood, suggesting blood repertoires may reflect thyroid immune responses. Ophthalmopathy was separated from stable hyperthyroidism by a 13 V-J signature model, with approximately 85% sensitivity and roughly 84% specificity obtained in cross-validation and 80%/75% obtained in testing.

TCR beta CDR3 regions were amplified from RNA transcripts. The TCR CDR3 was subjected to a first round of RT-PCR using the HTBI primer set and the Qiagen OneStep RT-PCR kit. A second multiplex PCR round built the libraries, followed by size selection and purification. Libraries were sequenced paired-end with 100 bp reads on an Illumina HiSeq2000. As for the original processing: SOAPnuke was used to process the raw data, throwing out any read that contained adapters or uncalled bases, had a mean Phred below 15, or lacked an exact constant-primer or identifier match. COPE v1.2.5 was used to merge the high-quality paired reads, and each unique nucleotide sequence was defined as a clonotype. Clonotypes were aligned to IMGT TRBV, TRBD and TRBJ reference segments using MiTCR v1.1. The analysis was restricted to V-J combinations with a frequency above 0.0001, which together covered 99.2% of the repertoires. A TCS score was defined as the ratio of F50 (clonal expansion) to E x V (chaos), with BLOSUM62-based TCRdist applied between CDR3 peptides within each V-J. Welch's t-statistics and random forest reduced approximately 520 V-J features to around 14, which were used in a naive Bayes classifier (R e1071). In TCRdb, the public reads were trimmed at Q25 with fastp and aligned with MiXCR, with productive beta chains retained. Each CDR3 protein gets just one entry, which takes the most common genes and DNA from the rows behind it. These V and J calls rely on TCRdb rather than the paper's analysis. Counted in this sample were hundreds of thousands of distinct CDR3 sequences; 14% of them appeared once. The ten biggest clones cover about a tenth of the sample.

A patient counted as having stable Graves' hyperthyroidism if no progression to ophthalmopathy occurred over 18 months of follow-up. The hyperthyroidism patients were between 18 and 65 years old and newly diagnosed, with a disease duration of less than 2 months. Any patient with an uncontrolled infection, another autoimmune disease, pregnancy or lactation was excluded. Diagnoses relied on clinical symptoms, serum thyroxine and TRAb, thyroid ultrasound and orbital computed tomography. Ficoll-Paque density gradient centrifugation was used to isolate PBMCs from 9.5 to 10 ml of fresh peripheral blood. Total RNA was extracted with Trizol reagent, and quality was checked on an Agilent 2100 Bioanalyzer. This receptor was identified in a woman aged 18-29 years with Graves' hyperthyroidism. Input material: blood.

CDR3 sequence: CASRPRWTGELFF. At the DNA level, the sequence is TGCGCCAGCAGGCCGAGGTGGACCGGGGAGCTGTTTTTT. The chain employs TRBV5-1 and TRBJ2-2; too little of a D gene remains to name it. At the junction V is shortened by 5 bases and J by 5 bases, with 10 bases in between. The CDR3 numbers 13 residues from cysteine through phenylalanine. Only the CDR3 region is kept as DNA, spanning 39 bases read in frame from base 1. Taken from the germline V gene, the CDR1 and CDR2 loops are SGHRS and YFSETQ.